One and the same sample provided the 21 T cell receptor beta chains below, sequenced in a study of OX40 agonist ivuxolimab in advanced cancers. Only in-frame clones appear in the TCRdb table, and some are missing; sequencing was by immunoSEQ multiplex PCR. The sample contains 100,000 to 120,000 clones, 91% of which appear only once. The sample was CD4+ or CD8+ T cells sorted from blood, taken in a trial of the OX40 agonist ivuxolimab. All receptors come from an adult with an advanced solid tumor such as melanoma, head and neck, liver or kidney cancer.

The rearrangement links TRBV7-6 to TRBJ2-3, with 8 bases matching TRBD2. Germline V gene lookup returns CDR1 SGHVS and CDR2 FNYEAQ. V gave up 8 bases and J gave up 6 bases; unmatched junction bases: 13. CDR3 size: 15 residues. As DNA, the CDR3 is TGTGCCAGCGCCCTCTCCGGGGGGGCAGCGGATACGCAGTATTTT. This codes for CASALSGGAADTQYF.

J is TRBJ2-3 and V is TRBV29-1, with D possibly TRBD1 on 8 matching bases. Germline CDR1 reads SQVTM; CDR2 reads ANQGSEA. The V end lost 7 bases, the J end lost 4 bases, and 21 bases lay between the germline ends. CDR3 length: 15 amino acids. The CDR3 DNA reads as TGCAGCGGGGAACAGGGGGGGCAAGAGGCAGATACGCAGTATTTT. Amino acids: CSGEQGGQEADTQYF.

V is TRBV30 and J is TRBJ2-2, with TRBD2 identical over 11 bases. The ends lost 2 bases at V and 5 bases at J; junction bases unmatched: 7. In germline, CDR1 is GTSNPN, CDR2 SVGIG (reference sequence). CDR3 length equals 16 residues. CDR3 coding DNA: TGTGCCTGGAGTCCTACTAGCGGGGGACATACCGGGGAGCTGTTTTTT. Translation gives CAWSPTSGGHTGELFF.

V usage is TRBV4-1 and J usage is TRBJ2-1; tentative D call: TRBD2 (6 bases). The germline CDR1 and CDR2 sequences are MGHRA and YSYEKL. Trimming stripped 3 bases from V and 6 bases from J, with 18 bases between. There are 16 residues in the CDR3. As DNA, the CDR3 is TGCGCCAGCAGCCACCACAGCGGGCAGAGGGTCAATGAGCAGTTCTTC. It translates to CASSHHSGQRVNEQFF.

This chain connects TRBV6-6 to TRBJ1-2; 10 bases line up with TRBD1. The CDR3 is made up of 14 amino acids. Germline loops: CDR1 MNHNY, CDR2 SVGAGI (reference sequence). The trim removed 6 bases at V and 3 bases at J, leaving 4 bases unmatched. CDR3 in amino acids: CASRSGTGDYGYTF. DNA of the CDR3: TGTGCCAGCAGATCCGGGACAGGGGACTATGGCTACACCTTC.

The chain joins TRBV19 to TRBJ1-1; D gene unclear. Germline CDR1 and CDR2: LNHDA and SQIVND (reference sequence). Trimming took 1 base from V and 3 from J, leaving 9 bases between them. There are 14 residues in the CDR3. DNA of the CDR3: TGTGCCAGTAGTATAGCCTTCAGATACACTGAAGCTTTCTTT. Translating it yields CASSIAFRYTEAFF.

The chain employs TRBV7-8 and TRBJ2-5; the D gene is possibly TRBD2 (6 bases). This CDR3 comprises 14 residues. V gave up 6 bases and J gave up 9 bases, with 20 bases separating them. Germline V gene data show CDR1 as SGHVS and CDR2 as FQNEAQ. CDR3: CASRYGQLREAQYF. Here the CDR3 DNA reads TGTGCCAGCAGGTATGGACAATTGAGGGAGGCCCAGTACTTC.

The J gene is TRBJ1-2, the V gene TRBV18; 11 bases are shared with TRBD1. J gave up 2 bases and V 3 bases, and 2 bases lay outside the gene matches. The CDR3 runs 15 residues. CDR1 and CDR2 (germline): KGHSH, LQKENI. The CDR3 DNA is TGTGCCAGCTCACCTGGGACAGGGGGGAACTATGGCTACACCTTC. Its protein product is CASSPGTGGNYGYTF.

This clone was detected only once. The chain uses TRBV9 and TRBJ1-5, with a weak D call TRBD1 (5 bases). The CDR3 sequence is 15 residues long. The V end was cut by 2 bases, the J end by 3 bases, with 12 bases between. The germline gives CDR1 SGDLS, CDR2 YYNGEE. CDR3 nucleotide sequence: TGTGCCAGCAGCGTCGGGGCCGAAGACAATCAGCCCCAGCATTTT. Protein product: CASSVGAEDNQPQHF.

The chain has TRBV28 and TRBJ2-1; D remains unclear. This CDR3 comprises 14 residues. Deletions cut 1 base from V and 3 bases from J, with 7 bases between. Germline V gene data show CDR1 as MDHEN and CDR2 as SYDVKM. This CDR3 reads CASSLSAGYNEQFF. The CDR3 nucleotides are TGTGCCAGCAGTTTATCGGCAGGCTACAATGAGCAGTTCTTC.

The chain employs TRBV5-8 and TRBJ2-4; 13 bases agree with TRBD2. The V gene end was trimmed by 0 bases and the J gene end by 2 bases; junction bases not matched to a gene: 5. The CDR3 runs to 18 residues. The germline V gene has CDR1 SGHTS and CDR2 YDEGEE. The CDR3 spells CASSLGPGTSGTKNIQYF. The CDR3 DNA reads TGTGCCAGCAGCTTGGGGCCCGGGACTAGCGGGACCAAAAACATTCAGTACTTC.

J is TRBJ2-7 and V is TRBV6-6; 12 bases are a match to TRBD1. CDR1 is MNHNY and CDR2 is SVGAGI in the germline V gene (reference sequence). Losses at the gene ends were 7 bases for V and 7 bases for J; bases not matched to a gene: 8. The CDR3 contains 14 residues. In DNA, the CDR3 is TGTGCCAGCACCCTGGGACAGGGGGCATGGGAGCAGTACTTC. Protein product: CASTLGQGAWEQYF.

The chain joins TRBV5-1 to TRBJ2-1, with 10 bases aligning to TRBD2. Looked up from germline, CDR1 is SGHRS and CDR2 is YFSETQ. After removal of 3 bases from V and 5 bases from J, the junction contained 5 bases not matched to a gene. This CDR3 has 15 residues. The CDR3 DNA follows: TGCGCCAGCAGCTGGAGGACTAGCGGTAACAATGAGCAGTTCTTC. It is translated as CASSWRTSGNNEQFF. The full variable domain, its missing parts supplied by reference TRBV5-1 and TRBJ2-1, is KAGVTQTPRYLIKTRGQQVTLSCSPISGHRSVSWYQQTPGQGLQFLFEYFSETQRNKGNFPGRFSGRQFSNSRSEMNVSTLELGDSALYLCASSWRTSGNNEQFFGPGTRLTVL.

CDR3 sequence (DNA): TGTGCCAGCAGCTTCACAGGGGCAGATACGCAGTATTTT. Translation gives CASSFTGADTQYF. This chain joins TRBV5-6 and TRBJ2-3, with 7 bases aligning to TRBD1. CDR1 SGHDT and CDR2 YYEEEE come from the germline V gene. This CDR3 region has 13 residues. Trimming at V came to 2 bases and at J to 4 bases, leaving 1 base not matched to a gene.

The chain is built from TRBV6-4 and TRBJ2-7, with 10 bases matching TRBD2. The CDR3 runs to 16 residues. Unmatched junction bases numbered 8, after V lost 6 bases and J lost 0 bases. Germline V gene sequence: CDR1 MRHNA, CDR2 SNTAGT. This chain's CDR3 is CASSVSGTSVSYEQYF. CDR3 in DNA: TGTGCCAGCAGCGTCTCCGGGACTAGCGTCTCCTACGAGCAGTACTTC.

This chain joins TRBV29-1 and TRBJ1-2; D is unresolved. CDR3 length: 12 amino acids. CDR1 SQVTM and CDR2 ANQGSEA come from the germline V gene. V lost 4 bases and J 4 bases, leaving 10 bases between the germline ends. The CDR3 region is CSVADTLYGYTF. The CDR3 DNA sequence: TGCAGCGTTGCAGATACCCTCTATGGCTACACCTTC.

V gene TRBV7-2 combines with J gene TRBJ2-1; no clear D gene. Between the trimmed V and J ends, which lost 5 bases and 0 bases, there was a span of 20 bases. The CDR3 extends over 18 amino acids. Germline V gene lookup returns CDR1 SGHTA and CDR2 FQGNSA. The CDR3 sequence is CASSPTYSFISSYNEQFF. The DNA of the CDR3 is TGTGCCAGCAGCCCGACTTATAGTTTCATCAGCTCCTACAATGAGCAGTTCTTC.

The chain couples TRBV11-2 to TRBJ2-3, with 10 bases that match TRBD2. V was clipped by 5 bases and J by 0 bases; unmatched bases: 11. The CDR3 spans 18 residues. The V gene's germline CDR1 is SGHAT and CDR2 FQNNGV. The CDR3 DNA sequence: TGTGCCAGCAGCGTGAGACTAGCGGGCTCCGCTAGCACAGATACGCAGTATTTT. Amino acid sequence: CASSVRLAGSASTDTQYF. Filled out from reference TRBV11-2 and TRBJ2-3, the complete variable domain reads EAGVAQSPRYKIIEKRQSVAFWCNPISGHATLYWYQQILGQGPKLLIQFQNNGVVDDSQLPKDRFSAERLKGVDSTLKIQPAKLEDSAVYLCASSVRLAGSASTDTQYFGPGTRLTVL.

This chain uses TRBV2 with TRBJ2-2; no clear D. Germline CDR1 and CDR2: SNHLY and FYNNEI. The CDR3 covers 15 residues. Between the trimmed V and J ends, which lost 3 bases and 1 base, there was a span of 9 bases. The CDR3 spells CASSESGWNTGELFF. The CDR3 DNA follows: TGTGCCAGCAGTGAGTCGGGCTGGAACACCGGGGAGCTGTTTTTT.

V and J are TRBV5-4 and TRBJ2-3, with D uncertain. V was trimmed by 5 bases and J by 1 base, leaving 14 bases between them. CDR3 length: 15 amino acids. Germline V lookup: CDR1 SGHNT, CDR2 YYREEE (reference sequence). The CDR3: CASSWNTGGTDTQYF. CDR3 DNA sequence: TGTGCCAGCAGTTGGAACACCGGTGGCACAGATACGCAGTATTTT.

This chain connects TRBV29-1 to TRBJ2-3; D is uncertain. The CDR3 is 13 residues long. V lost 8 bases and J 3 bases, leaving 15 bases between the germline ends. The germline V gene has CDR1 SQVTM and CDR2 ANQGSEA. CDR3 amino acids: CSLTVDLTDTQYF. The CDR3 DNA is TGCAGCCTTACGGTCGATTTGACAGATACGCAGTATTTT.